Listed below are T cell receptor beta chains from one sample, sequenced in a study of shared clonotypes between healthy human individuals. The data were produced by immunoSEQ multiplex PCR, yet TCRdb's version contains in-frame clones alone and is incomplete. The top ten hold 1.2% of the sample, which has 1.5 million to 2.5 million clones, approximately 94% seen once. Sequenced material: naive CD8+ T cells sorted from blood. Receptor source: a man younger than 35 in good health. Both conserved end residues are part of each CDR3. D genes are given only for firm matches. Rows give clone size only sometimes, using once, few, many, or a class for an expanded clone.

clone_size,d_call,v_call,j_call,cdr3_nt,cdr3_aa
-,TRBD1,TRBV7-9,TRBJ1-6,TGTGCCAGCAGCCCACCTTCCGGACAGGTCTATAATTCACCCCTCCACTTT,CASSPPSGQVYNSPLHF
-,-,TRBV19,TRBJ2-1,TGTGCCAGTAGTCTACAGGCCAATGAGCAGTTCTTC,CASSLQANEQFF
-,TRBD1,TRBV2,TRBJ2-2,TGTGCCACCGACAGGGACACCGGGGAGCTGTTTTTT,CATDRDTGELFF
once,-,TRBV9,TRBJ2-3,TGTGCCAGCAGCGTTGGTTTGGAGGGACAAGTACCCGGGGGGCTGTTGGGCACAGATACGCAGTATTTT,CASSVGLEGQVPGGLLGTDTQYF
-,-,TRBV4-3,TRBJ2-1,TGCGCCAGCAGCCAAGATCCTCTGGCCTACAATGAGCAGTTCTTC,CASSQDPLAYNEQFF
-,TRBD1,TRBV23-1,TRBJ1-3,TGCGCCAGCAGTCAATCGTGCGGGGGGGGACAGGGTTTGACTGGAAACACCATATATTTT,CASSQSCGGGQGLTGNTIYF
-,-,TRBV7-9,TRBJ2-7,TGTGCCAGCAGCTGGGACGGCCACGAGCAGTACTTC,CASSWDGHEQYF
-,TRBD1,TRBV7-9,TRBJ2-5,TGTGCCAGCAGCTTATTAAGGGACAGGGGGCATTTGGAAGAGACCCAGTACTTC,CASSLLRDRGHLEETQYF
-,-,TRBV6-5,TRBJ1-5,TGTGCCAGCTCGACCGCGGGGGGGTCGGATCAGCCCCAGCATTTT,CASSTAGGSDQPQHF
-,TRBD1,TRBV4-1,TRBJ1-2,TGCGCCAGCAGCCAAGCCGGGACAGCGTCCTATGGCTACACCTTC,CASSQAGTASYGYTF
-,TRBD2,TRBV29-1,TRBJ2-3,TGCAGCGTTAACCCGGGACTAGCGGGAGATTGGGCCCTCACAGATACGCAGTATTTT,CSVNPGLAGDWALTDTQYF
once,TRBD2,TRBV28,TRBJ2-7,TGTGCCAGCAGTTTCGGACTAGCTTACTACGAGCAGTACTTC,CASSFGLAYYEQYF
-,-,TRBV5-5,TRBJ2-1,TGTGCCAGCAGCTTGGCCCACCTAAGCTCCTACAATGAGCAGTTCTTC,CASSLAHLSSYNEQFF
-,-,TRBV6-5,TRBJ2-5,TGTGCCAGCAGTTATGAGGGTTCATCGACCCAGTACTTC,CASSYEGSSTQYF
-,TRBD1,TRBV5-6,TRBJ2-5,TGTGCCAGCAGCCAGTCAGGGGGTCCAGAGACCCAGTACTTC,CASSQSGGPETQYF
-,-,TRBV7-9,TRBJ2-2,TGTGCCAGCAGCCCTATAAACACCGGGGAGCTGTTTTTT,CASSPINTGELFF
-,-,TRBV5-6,TRBJ2-3,TGTGCCAGCAGCTTTGAGCTTAGCACAGATACGCAGTATTTT,CASSFELSTDTQYF
-,-,TRBV2,TRBJ1-1,TGTGCCACCGGGGAGGTAAACACTGAAGCTTTCTTT,CATGEVNTEAFF
-,TRBD2,TRBV7-8,TRBJ2-1,TGTGCCAGCAGCTTGTCGGGACTAGGGAGCTCCTACAATGAGCAGTTCTTC,CASSLSGLGSSYNEQFF
-,TRBD1,TRBV6-5,TRBJ1-3,TGTGCCACCGGGACAGGCAGCTCTGGAAACACCATATATTTT,CATGTGSSGNTIYF
-,TRBD2,TRBV6-1,TRBJ2-7,TGTGCCAGCAGTGAACTACTAGCGGACTCCTACGAGCAGTACTTC,CASSELLADSYEQYF
-,-,TRBV5-6,TRBJ2-3,TGTGCCAGCAGCCGCACAGATACGCAGTATTTT,CASSRTDTQYF
-,-,TRBV27,TRBJ2-2,TGTGCCAGCAGTTTTATGGACGTCGACACCGGGGAGCTGTTTTTT,CASSFMDVDTGELFF
-,TRBD1,TRBV7-9,TRBJ2-2,TGTGCCAGCAGCTCGGGACAGGCAGACACCGGGGAGCTGTTTTTT,CASSSGQADTGELFF
-,TRBD1,TRBV25-1,TRBJ1-3,TGTGCCAGCAGTGGAGACAGGGCCCTGGCTGGAAACACCATATATTTT,CASSGDRALAGNTIYF
-,-,TRBV14,TRBJ2-7,TGTGCCAGCAGCCAAGTAAGGGATTTTCCCTACGAGCAGTACTTC,CASSQVRDFPYEQYF
-,TRBD1,TRBV11-2,TRBJ2-7,TGTGCCAGCAGCCCCGAGGGGGCCCCTTTCCTTTACGAGCAGTACTTC,CASSPEGAPFLYEQYF
once,-,TRBV6-5,TRBJ1-2,TGTGCCAGCAGTTACCGTGGGGCAGGCTATGGCTACACCTTC,CASSYRGAGYGYTF
-,-,TRBV28,TRBJ2-7,TGTGCCAGCAGTCGTGACCAGGGATTCTCCTACGAGCAGTACTTC,CASSRDQGFSYEQYF
-,TRBD2,TRBV27,TRBJ2-3,TGTGCCAGCAGTCCCTCGGGGGGGTGGTGGACAGATACGCAGTATTTT,CASSPSGGWWTDTQYF
-,-,TRBV11-1,TRBJ1-2,TGTGCCAGCAGCTTTCAGGGCGAGGGCTATGGCTACACCTTC,CASSFQGEGYGYTF
-,-,TRBV4-3,TRBJ2-1,TGCGCCAGCAGCCAAGTTCTATACAATGAGCAGTTCTTC,CASSQVLYNEQFF
once,-,TRBV5-4,TRBJ1-2,TGTGCCAGCAGCCTCCCCGGGGATCGAGAATCTGGCTACACCTTC,CASSLPGDRESGYTF
-,TRBD2,TRBV6-5,TRBJ2-1,TGTGCCAGCAGTTATGACAAGCGGGATGGGGGCAATGAGCAGTTCTTC,CASSYDKRDGGNEQFF
-,-,TRBV5-1,TRBJ2-7,TGCGCCAGCAGCTTGCGGCCTGAGGGGGGCTACGAGCAGTACTTC,CASSLRPEGGYEQYF
once,TRBD1,TRBV5-1,TRBJ1-2,TGCGCCAGCAGCCTGCAGGGGGCTGACTATGGCTACACCTTC,CASSLQGADYGYTF
-,TRBD1,TRBV10-2,TRBJ2-7,TGCGCCAGCAGGGAAGGGACAGGGTCGGTCTACGAGCAGTACTTC,CASREGTGSVYEQYF
-,TRBD1,TRBV5-6,TRBJ1-4,TGTGCCAGCAGCGGGACAGATGAAAAACTGTTTTTT,CASSGTDEKLFF
once,-,TRBV29-1,TRBJ1-1,TGCAGCGCACTTGGGATGAACACTGAAGCTTTCTTT,CSALGMNTEAFF
-,TRBD2,TRBV5-6,TRBJ2-3,TGTGCCAGCAGCCGAAGCGGGAGGGCCCCAGATACGCAGTATTTT,CASSRSGRAPDTQYF
-,TRBD1,TRBV2,TRBJ1-1,TGTGCCAGCAGTCCTGAGATACAGGGGGCGAACACTGAAGCTTTCTTT,CASSPEIQGANTEAFF
-,TRBD1,TRBV6-5,TRBJ1-6,TGTGCCAGCAGCTCCCAGGGGGCTTGGAATTCACCCCTCCACTTT,CASSSQGAWNSPLHF
-,TRBD2,TRBV4-1,TRBJ2-1,TGCGCCAGCAGCCAAGTGTCGGCTAGCGGCTACAATGAGCAGTTCTTC,CASSQVSASGYNEQFF
once,TRBD1,TRBV30,TRBJ2-7,TGTGCCTGGGAGTCGACAGGGGTCTACGAGCAGTACTTC,CAWESTGVYEQYF
-,-,TRBV4-2,TRBJ2-2,TGTGCCAGCAGCCAAGAGTTGGGGATTACGAACACCGGGGAGCTGTTTTTT,CASSQELGITNTGELFF